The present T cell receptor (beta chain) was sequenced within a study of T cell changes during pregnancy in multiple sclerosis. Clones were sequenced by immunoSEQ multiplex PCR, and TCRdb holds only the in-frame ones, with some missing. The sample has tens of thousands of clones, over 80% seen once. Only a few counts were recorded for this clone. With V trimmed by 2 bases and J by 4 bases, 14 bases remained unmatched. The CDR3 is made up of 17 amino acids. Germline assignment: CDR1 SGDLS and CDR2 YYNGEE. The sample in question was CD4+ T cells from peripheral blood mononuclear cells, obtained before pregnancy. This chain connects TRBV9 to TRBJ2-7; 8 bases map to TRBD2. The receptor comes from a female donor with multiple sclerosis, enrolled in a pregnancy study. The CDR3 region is CASSVGVSGKGSYEQYF. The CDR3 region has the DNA TGTGCCAGCAGCGTCGGGGTTAGCGGGAAGGGGTCGTACGAGCAGTACTTC.